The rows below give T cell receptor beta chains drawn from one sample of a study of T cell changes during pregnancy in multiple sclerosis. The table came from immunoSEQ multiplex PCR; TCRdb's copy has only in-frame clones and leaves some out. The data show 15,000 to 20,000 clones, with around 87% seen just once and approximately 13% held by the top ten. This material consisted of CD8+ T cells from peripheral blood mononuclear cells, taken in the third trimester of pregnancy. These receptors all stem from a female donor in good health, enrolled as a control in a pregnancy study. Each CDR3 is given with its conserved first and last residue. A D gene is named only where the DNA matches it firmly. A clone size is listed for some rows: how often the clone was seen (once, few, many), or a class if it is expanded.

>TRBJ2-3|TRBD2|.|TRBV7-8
TGTGCCAGCAGCCCTAGCGGGAGGGCCTGGGTAGATACGCAGTATTTT
CASSPSGRAWVDTQYF
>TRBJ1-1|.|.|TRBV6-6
TGTGCCAGCAGTTACCGTGGACACCTCACTGAAGCTTTCTTT
CASSYRGHLTEAFF
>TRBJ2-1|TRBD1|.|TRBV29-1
TGCAGCGCCCAGACAGGGGGGTACAATGAGCAGTTCTTC
CSAQTGGYNEQFF
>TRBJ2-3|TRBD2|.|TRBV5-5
TGTGCCAGCAGCTTGTTCGGGGGGGGCACAGATACGCAGTATTTT
CASSLFGGGTDTQYF
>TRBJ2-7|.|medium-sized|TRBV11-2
TGTGCCAGCAGGGCAGGGGGGAAAGAGCAGTACTTC
CASRAGGKEQYF
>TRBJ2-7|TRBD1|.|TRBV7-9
TGTGCCAGCAGCTTATCGGACAGGGCGGACGAGCAGTACTTC
CASSLSDRADEQYF
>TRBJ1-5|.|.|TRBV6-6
TGTGCCAGCACTGACACGTCCAGGTTTCAGCCCCAGCATTTT
CASTDTSRFQPQHF
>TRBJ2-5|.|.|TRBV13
TGTGCCAGCAGCCCCCGGCTAGCGCCACAAGAGACCCAGTACTTC
CASSPRLAPQETQYF
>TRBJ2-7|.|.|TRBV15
TGTGCCACCAGCATACATCTTTCCTACGAGCAGTACTTC
CATSIHLSYEQYF
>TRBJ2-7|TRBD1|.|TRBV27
TGTGCCAGCAGCTTTGGGACAGGGCTTTCCTACGAGCAGTACTTC
CASSFGTGLSYEQYF
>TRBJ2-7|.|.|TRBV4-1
TGCGCCAGCAGCTCCCACGTAGAGGCGGCCGAGCAGTACTTC
CASSSHVEAAEQYF
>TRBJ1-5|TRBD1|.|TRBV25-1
TGTGCCAGCAGTGCAGGGGGCCTTAATCAGCCCCAGCATTTT
CASSAGGLNQPQHF
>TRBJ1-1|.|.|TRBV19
TGTGCCAGTAGAGAGGACGGTCGGGGTCTTGAAGCTTTCTTT
CASREDGRGLEAFF
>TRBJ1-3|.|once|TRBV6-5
TGTGCCAGCGGGGAGATAACAGGGCTCAGAAACACCATATATTTT
CASGEITGLRNTIYF
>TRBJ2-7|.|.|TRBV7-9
TGTGCCAGCAGCTTATCTGGCGGAGCCTACGAGCAGTACTTC
CASSLSGGAYEQYF
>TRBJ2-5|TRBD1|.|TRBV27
TGTGCCAGCAGTTTAGCCGGGACAGGGGGCGGAGAGACCCAGTACTTC
CASSLAGTGGGETQYF
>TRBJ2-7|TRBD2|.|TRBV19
TGTGCCAGTAGTCTCCCGGGACTAGCGGCCGAGCAGTACTTC
CASSLPGLAAEQYF
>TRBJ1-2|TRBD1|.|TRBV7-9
TGTGCCAGCAGGACCGGGACAGCTAACTATGGCTACACCTTC
CASRTGTANYGYTF
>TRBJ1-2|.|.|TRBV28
TGTGCCAGCAGTCCCACCGGGGGGGGGCATGGCTACACCTTC
CASSPTGGGHGYTF
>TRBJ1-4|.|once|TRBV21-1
TGTGCCAGCAGCTCCCTCCCGCGACAGTATAATGAAAAACTGTTTTTT
CASSSLPRQYNEKLFF
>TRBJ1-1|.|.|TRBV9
TGTGCCAGCAGATTAATCGAGACTGAAGCTTTCTTT
CASRLIETEAFF
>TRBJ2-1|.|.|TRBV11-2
TGTGCCAGCAGCTTTCCACAGGAATACAATGAGCAGTTCTTC
CASSFPQEYNEQFF
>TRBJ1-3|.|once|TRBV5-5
TGTGCCAGCAGCTTGGATTACCTGAGCTCTGGAAACACCATATATTTT
CASSLDYLSSGNTIYF
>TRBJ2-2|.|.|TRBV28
TGTGCCAGCAGTGCTAGCTTCGGGGAGCTGTTTTTT
CASSASFGELFF
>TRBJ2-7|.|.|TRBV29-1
TGCAGCGTTGAAATCGGCTACGAGCAGTACTTC
CSVEIGYEQYF
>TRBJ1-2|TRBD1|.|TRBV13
TGTGCCAGCAGCCCGATACGGGGGACAGGCGATTATGGCTACACCTTC
CASSPIRGTGDYGYTF
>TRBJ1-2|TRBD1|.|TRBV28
TGTGCCAGCAGCCCGAGATTAGATCGACAGGGCAACTATGGCTACACCTTC
CASSPRLDRQGNYGYTF
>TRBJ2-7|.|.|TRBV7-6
TGTGCCAGCAGCTTAGGAGACGAGCAGTACTTC
CASSLGDEQYF
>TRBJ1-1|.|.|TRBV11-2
TGTGCCAGCAGCTTAGCCGGTACCAACACTGAAGCTTTCTTT
CASSLAGTNTEAFF
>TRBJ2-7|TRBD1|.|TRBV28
TGTGCCAGCAGTGTGGACAGGGTGTCTTTCTCCTACGAGCAGTACTTC
CASSVDRVSFSYEQYF
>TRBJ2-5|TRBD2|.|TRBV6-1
TGTGCCAGCAGTGAAATAGCGGGAGGGCCCGAGACCCAGTACTTC
CASSEIAGGPETQYF
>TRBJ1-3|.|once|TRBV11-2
TGTGCCAGCAGCCCGGGGGTCTCTGGAAACACCATATATTTT
CASSPGVSGNTIYF
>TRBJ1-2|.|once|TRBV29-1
TGCAGCGCCCGAGACCTGCAATCAGGTGGCTACACCTTC
CSARDLQSGGYTF
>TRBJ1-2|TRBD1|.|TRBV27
TGTGCCAGCAGCTCAATACTCGGGACAGGGGGTGGCTACACCTTC
CASSSILGTGGGYTF
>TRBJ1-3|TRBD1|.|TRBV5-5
TGTGCCAGCAGTCTACCCGGACAGGGGCCAAACACCATATATTTT
CASSLPGQGPNTIYF
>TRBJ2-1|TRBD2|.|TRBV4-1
TGCGCCAGCAGGGAAAGGAATCTAGCGGGAGGGTCCAGCTGGAATGAGCAGTTCTTC
CASRERNLAGGSSWNEQFF
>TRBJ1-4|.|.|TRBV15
TGTGCCACTAGGGACTCCGGCAGTCGGGAAAAACTGTTTTTT
CATRDSGSREKLFF
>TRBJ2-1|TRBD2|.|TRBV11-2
TGTGCCAGCAGCTTAGTAGCCCGGGGGGGATACAATGAGCAGTTCTTC
CASSLVARGGYNEQFF
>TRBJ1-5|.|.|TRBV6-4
TGTGCCAGCAGTGAGAGGGTCAATCAGCCCCAGCATTTT
CASSERVNQPQHF
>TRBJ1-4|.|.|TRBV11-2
TGTGCCAGCAGTTTTAGAGCGTCAGGGTTTAATGAAAAACTGTTTTTT
CASSFRASGFNEKLFF
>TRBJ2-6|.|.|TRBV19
TGTGCCAGTAGTGTACTTATCTCTGGGGCCAACGTCCTGACTTTC
CASSVLISGANVLTF
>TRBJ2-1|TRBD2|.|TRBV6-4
TGTGCCAGGTCTGACAGGAGGCTAGCGGGGGCCATCTCCTACAATGAGCAGTTCTTC
CARSDRRLAGAISYNEQFF
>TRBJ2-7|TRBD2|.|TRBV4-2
TGTGCCAGCAGCCATCCCGGGGGGAGTGCCTACGAGCAGTACTTC
CASSHPGGSAYEQYF
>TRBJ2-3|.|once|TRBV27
TGTGCCAGCAGTCCACGGTCCACCCGCACAGATACGCAGTATTTT
CASSPRSTRTDTQYF
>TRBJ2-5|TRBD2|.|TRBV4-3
TGCGCCAGCAGCCTAGGGACTAGCCAAGAGACCCAGTACTTC
CASSLGTSQETQYF